Below, 22 T cell receptor beta chains from the same sample are listed, as sequenced in a study of T cells in Graves' hyperthyroidism and ophthalmopathy. Using RNA transcripts as the source, TCR beta CDR3 regions were amplified. The TCR CDR3 first-round RT-PCR relied on the HTBI primer set. A single record per CDR3 protein comes from TCRdb applying MiXCR to the multiplex PCR reads. The sample consists of 300,000 to 450,000 distinct CDR3 sequences, 14% of them appearing once. Sequencing input: blood. Receptor source: a woman aged 55-69 years with Graves' hyperthyroidism.

The table lists this clonotype with many counts. CDR3 region: CATSKDRGGSYEQYF. CDR3 DNA: TGTGCCACCAGCAAAGACAGGGGAGGCTCCTACGAGCAGTACTTC. The chain has TRBV15 and TRBJ2-7, with 8 bases identical to TRBD1. Germline V gene lookup returns CDR1 LNHNV and CDR2 YYDKDF (reference sequence). The V gene end was trimmed by 4 bases and the J gene end by 0 bases; junction bases not matched to a gene: 5. The CDR3 has 15 residues.

The chain carries TRBV6-1 and TRBJ2-5; 8 positions agree with TRBD1. This CDR3 comprises 13 residues. The V gene's germline CDR1 is MNHNS and CDR2 SASEGT. V lost 6 bases to trimming and J lost 4 bases; unmatched junction nucleotides: 4. The CDR3 loop reads CASRRTGSETQYF. CDR3 sequence (DNA): TGTGCCAGCAGGAGGACAGGGTCAGAGACCCAGTACTTC.

DNA of the CDR3: TGCAGTGCTAGAGGTGAGGGGTGGGGCTACAATGAGCAGTTCTTC. It is translated as CSARGEGWGYNEQFF. The chain combines TRBV20-1 with TRBJ2-1; D is possibly TRBD1 or TRBD2 (5 bases each). Germline CDR1 and CDR2: DFQATT and SNEGSKA (reference sequence). The CDR3 spans 15 residues. V lost 1 base and J lost 3, with 13 bases in between.

This clonotype was counted a few times. The J gene is TRBJ2-2, the V gene TRBV29-1; 8 bases align to TRBD2. This CDR3 spans 14 amino acids. From germline, CDR1 is SQVTM and CDR2 ANQGSEA. The J segment lost 1 base and the V segment lost 5 bases, leaving 3 bases of the junction unmatched. In DNA form, the CDR3 reads TGCAGCGTTCGCGCGGGAGGGAACACCGGGGAGCTGTTTTTT. It yields the protein CSVRAGGNTGELFF.

This clonotype came up many times. The chain has TRBV7-9 and TRBJ2-5; D may be TRBD1 (6 bases). Trimming left V 0 bases short and J 3 bases short, with 8 bases between. Germline CDR1 reads SEHNR; CDR2 reads FQNEAQ (reference sequence). The CDR3 consists of 14 residues. The CDR3, as DNA: TGTGCCAGCAGCTTAGCCAGGGGCGAAGAGACCCAGTACTTC. Amino acids: CASSLARGEETQYF.

In this sample, this clonotype turned up many times. The chain uses TRBV5-1 and TRBJ2-1, with D perhaps TRBD1 or TRBD2 (5 bases each). Looked up from germline, CDR1 is SGHRS and CDR2 is YFSETQ. The CDR3 sequence is 15 residues long. Between the trimmed V and J ends, which lost 5 bases and 6 bases, there was a span of 18 bases. Here the CDR3 reads CASRIAGTRGNEQFF. The CDR3 bases are TGCGCCAGCAGAATTGCCGGGACCAGAGGCAATGAGCAGTTCTTC.

The V and J genes are TRBV5-1 and TRBJ1-2; D is possibly TRBD1 (5 bases). There are 15 residues in the CDR3. Trimming stripped 0 bases from V and 8 bases from J, with 17 bases between. Germline loops: CDR1 SGHRS, CDR2 YFSETQ. The CDR3 coding sequence is TGCGCCAGCAGCTTGGGAACGGGGGGAAGTCGGGGCTACACCTTC. Protein sequence: CASSLGTGGSRGYTF.

This clonotype was observed at least ten times. The genes are TRBV20-1 and TRBJ2-3; tentatively, D is TRBD1 or TRBD2 (5 bases each). V dropped 0 bases and J dropped 0 bases, with 16 bases sitting between them. This CDR3 contains 17 residues. CDR1 is DFQATT, CDR2 SNEGSKA, per germline (reference sequence). The CDR3 sequence is CSAREGRKAFSTDTQYF. The DNA of the CDR3 is TGCAGTGCTAGAGAGGGACGGAAAGCCTTTAGCACAGATACGCAGTATTTT.

This clonotype was recorded at least ten times. CDR3 region: CASSLRTWYQETQYF. CDR3 DNA: TGTGCCAGCAGTTTGCGGACTTGGTACCAAGAGACCCAGTACTTC. V and J are TRBV28 and TRBJ2-5, with a tentative D call TRBD2 (5 bases). The CDR3 consists of 15 residues. Germline CDR1 is MDHEN and CDR2 is SYDVKM. Trimming left V 3 bases short and J 0 bases short, with 11 bases between. Using reference TRBV28 and TRBJ2-5 for the parts outside the CDR3, the full variable domain is DVKVTQSSRYLVKRTGEKVFLECVQDMDHENMFWYRQDPGLGLRLIYFSYDVKMKEKGDIPEGYSVSREKKERFSLILESASTNQTSMYLCASSLRTWYQETQYFGPGTRLLVL.

V and J are TRBV10-3 and TRBJ2-7; D perhaps matches TRBD1 (5 bases). The germline CDR1 and CDR2 sequences are ENHRY and SYGVKD. With 3 bases removed from V and 5 bases from J, the gap between germline ends came to 14 bases. This CDR3 comprises 14 residues. CDR3 nucleotides: TGTGCCATCAGTGACCCGAAGGGGATACACGAGCAGTACTTC. Residues: CAISDPKGIHEQYF.

Ten or more counts support this clonotype. CDR3: CSARPGTTNTEAFF. The CDR3 DNA sequence: TGCAGTGCTAGACCCGGGACAACCAACACTGAAGCTTTCTTT. The chain recombines TRBV20-1 with TRBJ1-1; maybe TRBD1 (6 bases). V shed 2 bases and J shed 2 bases, with 12 bases lying between them. This CDR3 has 14 residues. Germline CDR1 is DFQATT and CDR2 is SNEGSKA (reference sequence).

V is TRBV9 and J is TRBJ2-5; 10 bases match TRBD2. From germline, CDR1 is SGDLS and CDR2 YYNGEE. Losses at the gene ends were 0 bases for V and 5 bases for J; bases not matched to a gene: 7. This CDR3 has 16 residues. CDR3 region: CASSVGAGGRGETQYF. CDR3 nucleotide sequence: TGTGCCAGCAGCGTAGGAGCGGGAGGGAGAGGGGAGACCCAGTACTTC.

This clonotype was detected ten times or more. The chain carries TRBV29-1 and TRBJ1-2; D uncertain. The CDR3 consists of 14 residues. Germline V lookup: CDR1 SQVTM, CDR2 ANQGSEA. Trimming left V 1 base short and J 4 bases short, with 13 bases between. The DNA for the CDR3 is TGCAGCGTTGAAGGGGGAGCCCCGACCTATGGCTACACCTTC. It yields the protein CSVEGGAPTYGYTF. Combining the CDR3 with reference TRBV29-1 and TRBJ1-2 gives the whole variable domain SAVISQKPSRDICQRGTSLTIQCQVDSQVTMMFWYRQQPGQSLTLIATANQGSEATYESGFVIDKFPISRPNLTFSTLTVSNMSPEDSSIYLCSVEGGAPTYGYTFGSGTRLTVV.

This clonotype has more than one count but fewer than ten. V is TRBV5-6 and J is TRBJ1-3; no clear D gene. Germline values: CDR1 SGHDT, CDR2 YYEEEE. This CDR3 is built from 12 residues. The V gene lost 1 base and the J gene lost 4 bases, with 3 bases spanning the gap. The CDR3 DNA sequence: TGTGCCAGCAGCTTGAGAGGAAACACCATATATTTT. The encoded protein is CASSLRGNTIYF.

This clonotype was counted many times. V gene TRBV27 combines with J gene TRBJ2-5; 10 nucleotides line up with TRBD2. Germline V lookup: CDR1 MNHEY, CDR2 SMNVEV (reference sequence). J lost 2 bases, V lost 4 bases, and 7 bases had no gene match. CDR3 length: 16 amino acids. The CDR3 region is CASSWGTSGEQETQYF. DNA for the CDR3: TGTGCCAGCAGTTGGGGAACTAGCGGGGAACAAGAGACCCAGTACTTC.

This clonotype was recorded many times. The chain carries TRBV12-3 or TRBV12-4 and TRBJ2-1; the D gene is possibly TRBD1 (6 bases). V dropped 6 bases and J dropped 2 bases, with 11 bases sitting between them. The CDR3 consists of 14 residues. The CDR3 loop reads CASRGQLTYNEQFF. CDR3 DNA: TGTGCCAGCAGAGGACAGCTTACCTACAATGAGCAGTTCTTC.

This chain uses TRBV11-3 with TRBJ2-2; D uncertain. Trimming pared 4 bases from V and 0 bases from J, leaving 15 bases between. Germline lookup yields CDR1 SGHNT and CDR2 YENEEA. The CDR3 runs 17 residues. The CDR3 DNA reads TGTGCCAGCAGCTCCCCCGGGCTGGCCGCGAACACCGGGGAGCTGTTTTTT. Its translation is CASSSPGLAANTGELFF. Full variable domain (rest looked up from reference TRBV11-3 and TRBJ2-2): EAGVVQSPRYKIIEKKQPVAFWCNPISGHNTLYWYLQNLGQGPELLIRYENEEAVDDSQLPKDRFSAERLKGVDSTLKIQPAELGDSAVYLCASSSPGLAANTGELFFGEGSRLTVL.

The sample holds many counts of this clonotype. The chain couples TRBV25-1 to TRBJ1-6; D possibly corresponds to TRBD1 (6 bases). The CDR3 runs 20 residues. Trimming took off 5 bases at V and 1 base at J, with 24 bases between the two ends. The germline gives CDR1 MGHDK, CDR2 SYGVNS. CDR3 protein: CASSSQGGVLIGSYNSPLHF. The CDR3 coding sequence is TGTGCCAGCAGTTCCCAAGGGGGAGTGTTGATCGGGTCCTATAATTCACCCCTCCACTTT.

This clonotype was counted many times. V is TRBV28 and J is TRBJ2-4; TRBD1 aligns across 10 bases. Germline trimming cut 4 bases from V and 0 bases from J; bases unmatched to any gene: 12. Germline lookup yields CDR1 MDHEN and CDR2 SYDVKM. The CDR3 runs 19 residues. This chain's CDR3 is CASSWDPGQGSSAKNIQYF. The CDR3 DNA is TGTGCCAGCAGTTGGGACCCGGGACAGGGGTCCTCAGCCAAAAACATTCAGTACTTC.

The sample holds many counts of this clonotype. The chain carries TRBV20-1 and TRBJ2-2; D ambiguous. The length of the CDR3 is 12 residues. Trimming left V 3 bases short and J 6 bases short, with 8 bases between. CDR1 and CDR2 (germline): DFQATT, SNEGSKA (reference sequence). Here the CDR3 DNA reads TGCAGTGCTAGTGCCGGACCCGGGGAGCTGTTTTTT. Translated: CSASAGPGELFF.

This clonotype was observed a handful of times. This rearrangement joins TRBV9 to TRBJ2-1; D unclear. Deletions cut 0 bases from V and 4 bases from J, with 11 bases between. Germline V lookup: CDR1 SGDLS, CDR2 YYNGEE. The CDR3 has 15 residues. The CDR3 coding sequence is TGTGCCAGCAGCGTAGATTTTGGCCAATACAATGAGCAGTTCTTC. As protein: CASSVDFGQYNEQFF.

The V gene is TRBV2, the J gene TRBJ2-5; tentatively, D is TRBD1 (6 bases). This CDR3 is 14 amino acids long. CDR1 SNHLY and CDR2 FYNNEI come from the germline V gene. V dropped 3 bases and J dropped 5 bases, with 13 bases sitting between them. The CDR3 DNA sequence: TGTGCCAGCAGTGACATCAGGGGAGCGGAGACCCAGTACTTC. Its protein product is CASSDIRGAETQYF. The complete variable domain, with remaining parts taken from reference TRBV2 and TRBJ2-5, reads EPEVTQTPSHQVTQMGQEVILRCVPISNHLYFYWYRQILGQKVEFLVSFYNNEISEKSEIFDDQFSVERPDGSNFTLKIRSTKLEDSAMYFCASSDIRGAETQYFGPGTRLLVL.